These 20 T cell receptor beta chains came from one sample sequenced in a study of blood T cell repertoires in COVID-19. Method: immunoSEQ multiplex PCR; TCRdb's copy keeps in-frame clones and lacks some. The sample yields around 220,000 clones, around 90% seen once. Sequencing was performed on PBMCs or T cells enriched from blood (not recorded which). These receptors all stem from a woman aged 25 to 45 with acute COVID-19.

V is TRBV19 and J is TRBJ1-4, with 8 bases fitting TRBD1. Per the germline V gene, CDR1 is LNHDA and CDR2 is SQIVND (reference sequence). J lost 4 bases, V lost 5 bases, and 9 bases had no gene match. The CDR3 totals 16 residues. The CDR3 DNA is TGTGCCAGTAGTGCAAGTCCGGGACAGGTTAATGAAAAACTGTTTTTT. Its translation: CASSASPGQVNEKLFF.

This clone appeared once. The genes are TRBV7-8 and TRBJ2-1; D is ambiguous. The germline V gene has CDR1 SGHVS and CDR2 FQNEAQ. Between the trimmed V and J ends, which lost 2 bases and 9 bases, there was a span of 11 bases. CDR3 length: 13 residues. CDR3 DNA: TGTGCCAGCAGCTTATCCCAGGCCGGTGAGCAGTTCTTC. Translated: CASSLSQAGEQFF.

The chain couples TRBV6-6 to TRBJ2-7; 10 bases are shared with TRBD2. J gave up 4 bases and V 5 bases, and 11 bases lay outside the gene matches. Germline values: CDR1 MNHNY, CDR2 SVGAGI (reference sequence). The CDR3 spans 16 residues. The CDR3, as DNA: TGTGCCAGCAGTCCGACACTAGCGGGGAATGGATACGAGCAGTACTTC. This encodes CASSPTLAGNGYEQYF.

The CDR3 spells CASSLVQGGNQPQHF. CDR3 coding DNA: TGTGCCAGCAGTTTAGTACAGGGAGGCAATCAGCCCCAGCATTTT. The chain links TRBV28 to TRBJ1-5; D perhaps matches TRBD1 (6 bases). The CDR3 is 15 amino acids. CDR1 MDHEN and CDR2 SYDVKM come from the germline V gene. V was shortened by 2 bases and J by 2 bases, with 10 bases between the two germline ends.

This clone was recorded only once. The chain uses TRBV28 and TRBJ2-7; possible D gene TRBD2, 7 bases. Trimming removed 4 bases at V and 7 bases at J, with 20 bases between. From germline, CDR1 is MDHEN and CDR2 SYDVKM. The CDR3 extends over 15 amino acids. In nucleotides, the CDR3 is TGTGCCAGCAGTTCTAATGCGGGGGCCCAACGGGAGCAGTACTTC. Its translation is CASSSNAGAQREQYF. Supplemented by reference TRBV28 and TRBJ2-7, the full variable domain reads DVKVTQSSRYLVKRTGEKVFLECVQDMDHENMFWYRQDPGLGLRLIYFSYDVKMKEKGDIPEGYSVSREKKERFSLILESASTNQTSMYLCASSSNAGAQREQYFGPGTRLTVT.

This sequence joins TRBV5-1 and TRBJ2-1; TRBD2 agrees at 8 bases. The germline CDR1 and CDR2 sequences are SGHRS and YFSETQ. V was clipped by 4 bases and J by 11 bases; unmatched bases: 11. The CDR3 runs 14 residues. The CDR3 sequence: CASSARLAGRQQFF. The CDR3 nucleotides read TGCGCCAGCAGCGCCCGGTTAGCGGGGAGGCAGCAGTTCTTC. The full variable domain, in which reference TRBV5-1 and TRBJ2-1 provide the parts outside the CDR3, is KAGVTQTPRYLIKTRGQQVTLSCSPISGHRSVSWYQQTPGQGLQFLFEYFSETQRNKGNFPGRFSGRQFSNSRSEMNVSTLELGDSALYLCASSARLAGRQQFFGPGTRLTVL.

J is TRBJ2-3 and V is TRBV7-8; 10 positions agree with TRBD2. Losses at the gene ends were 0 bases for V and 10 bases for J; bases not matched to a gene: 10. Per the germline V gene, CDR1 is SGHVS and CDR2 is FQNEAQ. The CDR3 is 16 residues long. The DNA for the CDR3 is TGTGCCAGCAGCTTAGCTGGTCTAGCGGGAGAGTACTCGCAGTATTTT. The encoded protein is CASSLAGLAGEYSQYF.

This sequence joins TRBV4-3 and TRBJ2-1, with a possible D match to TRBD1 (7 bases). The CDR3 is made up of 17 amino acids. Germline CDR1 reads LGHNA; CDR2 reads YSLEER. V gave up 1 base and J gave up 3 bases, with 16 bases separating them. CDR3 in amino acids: CASSQGLQGGIYNEQFF. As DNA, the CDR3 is TGCGCCAGCAGCCAAGGTCTCCAGGGGGGAATCTACAATGAGCAGTTCTTC.

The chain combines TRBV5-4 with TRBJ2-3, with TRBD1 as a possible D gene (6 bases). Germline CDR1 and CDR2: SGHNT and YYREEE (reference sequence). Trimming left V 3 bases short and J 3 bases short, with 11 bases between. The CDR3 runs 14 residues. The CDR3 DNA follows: TGTGCCAGCAGCTCGAGGCAGGGGACAGATACGCAGTATTTT. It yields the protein CASSSRQGTDTQYF.

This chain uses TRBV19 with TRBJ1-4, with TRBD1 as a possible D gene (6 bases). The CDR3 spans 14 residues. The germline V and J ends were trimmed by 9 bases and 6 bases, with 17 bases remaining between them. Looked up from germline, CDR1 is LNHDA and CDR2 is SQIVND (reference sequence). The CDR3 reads CASKRRQVDEKLFF. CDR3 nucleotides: TGTGCCAGCAAGCGAAGACAGGTGGATGAAAAACTGTTTTTT.

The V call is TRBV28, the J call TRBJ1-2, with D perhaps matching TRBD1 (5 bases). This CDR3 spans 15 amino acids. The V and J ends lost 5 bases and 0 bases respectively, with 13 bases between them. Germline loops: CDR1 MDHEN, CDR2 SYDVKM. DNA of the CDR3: TGTGCCAGCAGTCAGGTGGGGGGTTCTAACTATGGCTACACCTTC. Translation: CASSQVGGSNYGYTF.

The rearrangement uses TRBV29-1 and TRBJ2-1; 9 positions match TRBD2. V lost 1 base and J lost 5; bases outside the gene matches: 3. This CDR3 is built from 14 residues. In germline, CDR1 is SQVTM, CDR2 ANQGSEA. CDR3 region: CSVEGLAVHNEQFF. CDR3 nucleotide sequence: TGCAGCGTTGAAGGACTAGCGGTACACAATGAGCAGTTCTTC.

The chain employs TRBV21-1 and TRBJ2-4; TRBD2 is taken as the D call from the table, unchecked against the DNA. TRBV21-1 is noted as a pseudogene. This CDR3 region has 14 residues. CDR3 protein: CASSQRGGGDIQYF. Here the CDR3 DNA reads TGTGCCAGCAGCCAAAGAGGGGGAGGGGACATTCAGTACTTC.

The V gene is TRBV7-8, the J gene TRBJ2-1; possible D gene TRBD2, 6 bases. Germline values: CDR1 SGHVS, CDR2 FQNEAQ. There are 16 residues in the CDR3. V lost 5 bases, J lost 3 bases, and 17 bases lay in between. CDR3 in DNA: TGTGCCAGCAGCCACGGGGGACTTTCCCTCTACAATGAGCAGTTCTTC. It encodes CASSHGGLSLYNEQFF.

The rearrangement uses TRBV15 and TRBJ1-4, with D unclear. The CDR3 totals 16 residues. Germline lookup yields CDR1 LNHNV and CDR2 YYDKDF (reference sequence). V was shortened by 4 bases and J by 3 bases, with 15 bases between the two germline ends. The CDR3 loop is CATSTRQTYPNEKLFF. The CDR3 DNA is TGTGCCACCAGCACGCGGCAGACCTACCCTAATGAAAAACTGTTTTTT.

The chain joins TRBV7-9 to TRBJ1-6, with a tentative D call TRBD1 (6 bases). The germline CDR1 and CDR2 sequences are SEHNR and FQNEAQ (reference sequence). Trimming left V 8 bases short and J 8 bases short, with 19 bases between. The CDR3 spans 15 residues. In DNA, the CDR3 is TGTGCCAGCGCACTAAAGGACAGTCCCCATTCACCCCTCCACTTT. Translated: CASALKDSPHSPLHF.

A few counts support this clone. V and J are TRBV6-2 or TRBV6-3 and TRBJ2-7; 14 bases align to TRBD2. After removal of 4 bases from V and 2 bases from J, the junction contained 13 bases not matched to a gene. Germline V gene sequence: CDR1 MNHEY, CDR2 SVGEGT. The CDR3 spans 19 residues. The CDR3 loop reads CASSFLSGTSGGITYEQYF. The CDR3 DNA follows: TGTGCCAGCAGTTTTCTTTCCGGGACTAGCGGGGGAATAACCTACGAGCAGTACTTC.

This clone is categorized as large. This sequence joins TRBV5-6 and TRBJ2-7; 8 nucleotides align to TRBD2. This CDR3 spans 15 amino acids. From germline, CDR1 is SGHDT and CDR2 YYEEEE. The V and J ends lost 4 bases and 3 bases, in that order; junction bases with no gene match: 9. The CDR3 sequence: CASSLAGGAVYEQYF. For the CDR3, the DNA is TGTGCCAGCAGCCTGGCGGGGGGCGCGGTCTACGAGCAGTACTTC.

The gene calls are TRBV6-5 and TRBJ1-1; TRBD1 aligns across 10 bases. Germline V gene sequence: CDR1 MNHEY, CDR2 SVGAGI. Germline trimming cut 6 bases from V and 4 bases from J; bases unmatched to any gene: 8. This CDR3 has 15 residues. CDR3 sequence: CASSRTGGDVTEAFF. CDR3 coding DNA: TGTGCCAGCAGCAGGACAGGGGGTGACGTCACTGAAGCTTTCTTT.

The CDR3 protein is CASSIDGGGHFGQPQHF. In nucleotides, the CDR3 is TGTGCCAGTAGTATAGATGGAGGGGGCCACTTTGGTCAGCCCCAGCATTTT. The V gene is TRBV19, the J gene TRBJ1-5; the match to TRBD1 covers 7 bases. V was clipped by 0 bases and J by 6 bases; unmatched bases: 11. CDR1 is LNHDA, CDR2 SQIVND, per germline (reference sequence). The CDR3 has 17 residues.